Each of the 25 T cell receptor beta chains below was sequenced from the same sample in a study of tumor-infiltrating lymphocytes in primary liver carcinoma. A constant-region primer primed TCR beta cDNA synthesis from 400 to 550 ng of total RNA. Libraries of TCR beta came from three nested multiplex PCR rounds with slightly modified ARM-PCR. A C-beta reverse primer was combined with TRBV1-TRBV30 forward primers in the first two PCR rounds, and each round had 10 cycles. TCRdb reprocessed the multiplex PCR reads with MiXCR, giving one entry per CDR3 protein. The data show approximately 340,000 distinct CDR3 sequences, less than 70% seen once. In addition to blood RNA drawn from unsorted whole blood, germline DNA was extracted. Sequencing used peripheral blood. The receptors were gathered from a man aged 35-49 years with primary liver carcinoma and hepatitis B virus infection.

The gene calls are TRBV6-1 and TRBJ2-7; D call uncertain. V was cut by 4 bases and J by 4 bases, with 8 bases left in between. The CDR3 runs to 12 residues. Germline V gene sequence: CDR1 MNHNS, CDR2 SASEGT. CDR3: CASSVNEYEQYF. CDR3 coding DNA: TGTGCCAGCAGTGTTAATGAGTACGAGCAGTACTTC.

Remarks on this clonotype: Since a much larger clone is just one base distant, this may be a read error. The V call is TRBV12-3 or TRBV12-4, the J call TRBJ2-1; 9 bases are shared with TRBD1. The CDR3 is 16 residues long. V was clipped by 6 bases and J by 6 bases; unmatched bases: 12. As DNA, the CDR3 is TGTGCCAGCAGCCACACAACCGGGACAGGGCGCAATGAGCAGTTCTTC. Its protein product is CASSHTTGTGRNEQFF.

This clonotype has just a few counts. This rearrangement joins TRBV5-6 to TRBJ2-5; possible D gene TRBD2, 5 bases. The V gene's germline CDR1 is SGHDT and CDR2 YYEEEE. CDR3 length: 14 amino acids. Deletions cut 3 bases from V and 4 bases from J, with 13 bases between. This chain's CDR3 is CASSWETRVETQYF. CDR3 nucleotides: TGTGCCAGCAGCTGGGAGACGCGGGTAGAGACCCAGTACTTC.

A word on this clonotype: Compared with germline, one end of the junction differs, possibly owing to a read error. This rearrangement joins TRBV29-1 to TRBJ2-3; a possible D gene is TRBD2 (5 bases). CDR3 size: 13 residues. Germline V gene lookup returns CDR1 SQVTM and CDR2 ANQGSEA. CDR3 sequence reads: CSVPAASTDMQYF. DNA for the CDR3: TGCAGCGTCCCGGCAGCTAGCACAGATATGCAGTATTTT.

Turning to this clonotype: This may stem from a read error, because a much larger clone lies one nucleotide away. This chain uses TRBV4-1 with TRBJ2-1; unclear D gene. CDR3 size: 15 residues. CDR1 and CDR2 (germline): MGHRA, YSYEKL. CDR3 DNA sequence: TGCGTCAGCAGCGTCATTGGTGGCTCCTACAATGAGCAGTTCTTC. Residues: CVSSVIGGSYNEQFF.

This clonotype was counted ten times or more. The chain employs TRBV11-2 and TRBJ2-7; D is tentatively TRBD1 or TRBD2 (5 bases each). The CDR3 consists of 14 residues. V lost 6 bases, J lost 5 bases, and 17 bases lay in between. The germline CDR1 and CDR2 sequences are SGHAT and FQNNGV. CDR3: CASRKRAGPDEQYF. The CDR3 coding sequence is TGTGCCAGCAGAAAGAGGGCAGGGCCAGACGAGCAGTACTTC.

This clonotype was seen ten or more times. V usage is TRBV11-2 and J usage is TRBJ2-3; no clear D gene. There are 16 residues in the CDR3. V was pared by 3 bases and J by 3 bases, with 16 bases between. Germline assignment: CDR1 SGHAT and CDR2 FQNNGV. The CDR3 here is CASSLPPGQITDTQYF. Here the CDR3 DNA reads TGTGCCAGCAGCTTGCCCCCCGGGCAGATAACAGATACGCAGTATTTT. The variable domain in full, with the rest retrieved from reference TRBV11-2 and TRBJ2-3, is EAGVAQSPRYKIIEKRQSVAFWCNPISGHATLYWYQQILGQGPKLLIQFQNNGVVDDSQLPKDRFSAERLKGVDSTLKIQPAKLEDSAVYLCASSLPPGQITDTQYFGPGTRLTVL.

The table lists this clonotype with a few counts. The CDR3 protein is CASSYSAGAYEQYF. The CDR3 bases are TGTGCCAGCAGTTACTCCGCAGGCGCCTACGAGCAGTACTTC. The chain recombines TRBV6-5 with TRBJ2-7; unclear D gene. The ends were cut back, 0 bases at V and 2 bases at J, with 8 bases in the middle. The CDR3 contains 14 residues. Germline-derived CDR1 and CDR2 are MNHEY and SVGAGI.

This clonotype was recorded once. A much larger clone lies a single base off, so this may be a read error. The rearrangement links TRBV4-1 to TRBJ1-2; D not certain. Germline assignment: CDR1 MGHRA and CDR2 YSYEKL. The CDR3 loop spans 13 amino acids. The CDR3 DNA follows: TGCGCCGGCAGCCAAGATCGCGTGTCGGGCTACACCTTC. Residues: CAGSQDRVSGYTF.

This chain links TRBV6-5 with TRBJ1-1, with unresolved D. Between the trimmed V and J ends, which lost 0 bases and 3 bases, there was a span of 11 bases. The CDR3 runs to 15 residues. The germline gives CDR1 MNHEY, CDR2 SVGAGI. The CDR3 region is CASSYSQRSDTEAFF. Here the CDR3 DNA reads TGTGCCAGCAGTTACTCCCAGAGGTCGGACACTGAAGCTTTCTTT.

The table lists this clonotype with a count of one. Being one base from a much bigger clone, this may be a read error. The rearrangement links TRBV4-1 to TRBJ2-7, with D possibly called TRBD1 or TRBD2 (5 bases each). Germline CDR1 MGHRA, CDR2 YSYEKL. The CDR3 spans 13 residues. V was pared by 11 bases and J by 4 bases, with 18 bases between. The CDR3 sequence is CAAARDLLYEQYF. The CDR3 nucleotides read TGCGCCGCCGCCCGGGACCTACTTTACGAGCAGTACTTC.

The chain combines TRBV5-1 with TRBJ2-2; 7 bases are a match to TRBD2. The V and J ends lost 8 bases and 0 bases, in that order; junction bases with no gene match: 10. From germline, CDR1 is SGHRS and CDR2 YFSETQ. CDR3 size: 16 residues. In DNA form, the CDR3 reads TGCGCCAGTAAGGTCGCGGGAGACGCGAACACCGGGGAGCTGTTTTTT. Residues: CASKVAGDANTGELFF.

This clonotype was counted between two and nine times. The chain combines TRBV20-1 with TRBJ2-5, with a weak D call TRBD2 (6 bases). Germline V lookup: CDR1 DFQATT, CDR2 SNEGSKA (reference sequence). The V end was cut by 2 bases, the J end by 7 bases, with 14 bases between. The CDR3 contains 13 residues. The chain's CDR3 is CSARQAGLATQYF. The CDR3 DNA reads TGCAGTGCTAGACAAGCGGGCCTAGCGACCCAGTACTTC.

This chain connects TRBV6-4 to TRBJ2-3; no reliable D call. Trimming left V 7 bases short and J 0 bases short, with 14 bases between. Germline lookup yields CDR1 MRHNA and CDR2 SNTAGT. The CDR3 totals 15 residues. The CDR3 loop is CASNLQSSSTDTQYF. The CDR3 DNA reads as TGTGCCAGCAACCTACAGTCCTCTAGCACAGATACGCAGTATTTT.

V usage is TRBV29-1 and J usage is TRBJ2-3; 13 nucleotides line up with TRBD2. The V and J ends lost 0 bases and 0 bases, in that order; junction bases with no gene match: 3. CDR3 length: 17 residues. The germline gives CDR1 SQVTM, CDR2 ANQGSEA. The CDR3, as DNA: TGCAGCGTTGAAGATTGGACTAGCGGGGGTAGCACAGATACGCAGTATTTT. Translating gives CSVEDWTSGGSTDTQYF.

The chain uses TRBV14 and TRBJ2-1; the match to TRBD2 covers 9 bases. V lost 4 bases to trimming and J lost 4 bases; unmatched junction nucleotides: 14. CDR1 SGHDN and CDR2 FVKESK come from the germline V gene. The CDR3 runs to 18 residues. The CDR3: CASSPPLIAGGRYNEQFF. The CDR3 DNA sequence: TGTGCCAGCAGCCCCCCCCTAATTGCGGGAGGGAGATACAATGAGCAGTTCTTC.

Notes on this clonotype: Without the conserved terminal phenylalanine or tryptophan, this CDR3 likely stems from a read error. J is TRBJ1-1 and V is TRBV6-1; D not certain. CDR3 length equals 13 residues. The germline V gene has CDR1 MNHNS and CDR2 SASEGT. DNA for the CDR3: TGTGCCAGCAGATCTTACATGAACGCTGAAGCTTTCTCT. Protein product: CASRSYMNAEAFS.

The V call is TRBV11-1, the J call TRBJ2-1; a possible D gene is TRBD2 (5 bases). This CDR3 is built from 15 residues. CDR1 is SGHAT and CDR2 is FQDESV in the germline V gene (reference sequence). With 6 bases removed from V and 8 bases from J, the gap between germline ends came to 20 bases. The CDR3 DNA is TGTGCCAGCAGTCCCCTGCCGACGATGGGAGATGAGCAGTTCTTC. This gives the protein CASSPLPTMGDEQFF.

In the case of this clonotype: A much larger clone differs from this one at a single base, so this may be a read error. This chain connects TRBV12-3 or TRBV12-4 to TRBJ1-2, with D perhaps matching TRBD1 (6 bases). The length of the CDR3 is 13 residues. CDR3 DNA: TGTGCCAGCAGTGCCCAGGGGCACTATGGCTACATCTTC. It is translated as CASSAQGHYGYIF.

Remarks on this clonotype: A much larger clone sits a single nucleotide away, making a read error possible. J is TRBJ2-7 and V is TRBV6-2 or TRBV6-3; D gene unclear. V lost 0 bases to trimming and J lost 3 bases, with 12 bases between them. Germline V CDR1 and CDR2: MNHEY, SVGEGT. The CDR3 has 15 residues. CDR3 DNA sequence: TGTGCCAGCAGTTACTCAGGCCTAGACGACTACGAGCAGTACTTC. It is translated as CASSYSGLDDYEQYF.

The V gene is TRBV11-2, the J gene TRBJ1-5; no clear D gene. The length of the CDR3 is 15 residues. Trimming removed 8 bases from V and 2 bases from J, with 16 bases in between. Germline V gives CDR1 SGHAT, CDR2 FQNNGV. The CDR3 protein is CASRSVDGGNQPQHF. For the CDR3, the DNA is TGTGCCAGCCGCTCAGTGGACGGTGGCAATCAGCCCCAGCATTTT.

This clonotype was seen repeatedly, ten times or more. This chain links TRBV11-2 with TRBJ2-1; TRBD2 matches at 7 bases. This CDR3 contains 15 residues. The trim removed 2 bases at V and 3 bases at J, leaving 4 bases unmatched. CDR1 and CDR2 from the germline V gene are SGHAT and FQNNGV. In nucleotides, the CDR3 is TGTGCCAGCAGCTTACTGCGGGAGTTCTACAATGAGCAGTTCTTC. It specifies CASSLLREFYNEQFF.

A note on this clonotype: The conserved phenylalanine or tryptophan normally closing the CDR3 is absent here, so this likely arose from a read error. The chain recombines TRBV4-1 with TRBJ2-1; a possible D gene is TRBD2 (6 bases). The CDR3 covers 14 residues. Germline V gene lookup returns CDR1 MGHRA and CDR2 YSYEKL. Trimming took 7 bases from V and 10 from J, leaving 20 bases between them. DNA of the CDR3: TGCGCCAGCACACTGCTGTCAAGCGGGCGGGAGCAGTTCCTC. Protein sequence: CASTLLSSGREQFL.

This clonotype was recorded many times. Written as DNA, the CDR3 is TGTGCCAGCAGTGGGACAGGGGCCGGCGGGGAGCTGTTTTTT. Encoded protein: CASSGTGAGGELFF. V and J are TRBV12-3 or TRBV12-4 and TRBJ2-2, with TRBD1 matching over 10 bases. V dropped 5 bases and J dropped 7; count of bases not matched to a gene: 4. This CDR3 is built from 14 residues.

This clonotype was seen more than once but under ten times. V gene TRBV10-3 combines with J gene TRBJ2-7, with D possibly called TRBD1 or TRBD2 (6 bases each). This CDR3 region has 13 residues. The V and J ends lost 7 bases and 0 bases respectively, with 10 bases between them. Looked up from germline, CDR1 is ENHRY and CDR2 is SYGVKD. CDR3 nucleotide sequence: TGTGCCATCAAGGAGGGACACTCCTACGAGCAGTACTTC. It encodes CAIKEGHSYEQYF.